Below, one T cell receptor (beta chain) is given with its context. The antigen it binds to is not known. No much larger clonotype is one base removed from it; base qualities were not supplied. These data belong to a study of blood T cell repertoires in COVID-19 (dated by TCRdb to the early 2020s). Study-level background: Samples covering the acute and convalescent phases of COVID-19 were provided by collaborators in the United States, Italy and Spain. The dataset comprised deeply sampled blood TCRbeta repertoires from subjects exposed to, actively infected with, or recovered from COVID-19. The material from the prospective study consisted of cDNA or gDNA derived from T cells, B-cell-depleted T cells, or PBMCs. The repertoires were released in a freely available public database meant as a resource for research on the immune response to SARS-CoV-2. The samples were drawn from two sources: the first 160 participants of the ongoing ImmuneRACE study, and 1,254 subjects contributed by 6 global collaborators. A de-identified subject ID, COVID-19 status, age in years and sex were almost always included in the sample metadata. Where available, HLA class I and class II types were obtained from metadata supplied by the sample provider rather than from assay-based typing. Results and caveats for the whole study, not just this receptor: Clinical and demographic metadata were provided uncurated, with the amount varying by source and participant.

Trimming takes 0 bases from V and 6 bases from J, and the germline ends sit 9 bases apart. CDR1 and CDR2 are drawn from the germline V gene: MGHRA, YSYEKL. The CDR3 has 14 amino acids, counting the end cysteine and phenylalanine. The only DNA kept is the CDR3, 42 bases in frame from the first base. Enrolling through a virtual design, the prospective study's participants ranged in age from roughly 18 to 89 years and lived across 20 to 30 United States geographic areas. Cohort assignment in the prospective study relied on participant-reported clinical history from a screening survey and a study questionnaire. For ImmuneRACE Cohort 3, a participant was defined as recovered based on two consecutive negative NP/OP PCR tests, clearance by a healthcare professional, or resolution of symptoms. Each participant in the prospective study had whole blood, serum and a nasopharyngeal or oropharyngeal swab collected by mobile phlebotomists. Participants in the prospective study had the option to provide additional blood draws and questionnaires over an approximately 2-month period. Blood samples from the prospective study were shipped frozen or at room temperature prior to DNA extraction.

TCRbeta CDR3 regions were amplified from genomic DNA using the immunoSEQ Assay, a bias-controlled multiplex PCR. Per the source publication's procedure: The number of nucleated cells in each sample was estimated by amplification of reference gene primers within the assay. Sequence reads were collapsed and filtered to measure the absolute abundance of every unique TCRbeta CDR3 rearrangement. For each sample, productive Simpson clonality was calculated by taking the square root of Simpson's diversity index across productive rearrangements. This immuneACCESS table, as held by TCRdb, lists in-frame sequences with V and J called but not all clones. Of the missing ones, under half trace to an unresolved V gene in checked studies; the others have no known cause. V, J and clone size derive from that table, while D and trimming were established from the DNA sequence. The sample records hundreds of thousands of clones, around 89% of which are singletons. 0.9% to 1.2% of the sample is taken by the ten largest.

The chain links TRBV4-1 with TRBJ1-5; no D gene call is confident. The receptor comes from a man aged 30 to 45 who had recovered from COVID-19. Specimen: PBMCs or T cells enriched from blood (not recorded which). The DNA sequence reads TGCGCCAGCAGCCAAGACTTTCCGGGTCAGCCCCAGCATTTT. Its amino acids are CASSQDFPGQPQHF.